These T cell receptor beta chains were read from a single sample in a study of CD4 T cells in relation to SARS-CoV-2 and coronaviruses. Profiling relied on immunoSEQ multiplex PCR, and the TCRdb table lists in-frame clones only, not all of them. The sample yields tens of thousands of clones, about 76% seen once. For these receptors, no antigen is known. Sequencing was carried out using CD4+ T cells from PBMCs, cultured in vitro. These receptors originate from a human donor in good health. Each CDR3 is given with its conserved first and last residue. The D gene is left open where the match is weak. A clone size is listed for some rows: how often the clone was seen (once, few, many), or a class if it is expanded.

TRBV2	NA	NA	TRBJ1-5	TGTGCCAGCAGCTCTCAGGGGCTCAATCAGCCCCAGCATTTT	CASSSQGLNQPQHF
TRBV19	NA	NA	TRBJ1-1	TGTGCCAGTAGTCAGGGGATGGACACTGAAGCTTTCTTT	CASSQGMDTEAFF
TRBV14	few	NA	TRBJ1-6	TGTGCCAGCAGCCCCGCGGGTAGGAGCTCCTATAATTCACCCCTCCACTTT	CASSPAGRSSYNSPLHF
TRBV6-6	NA	TRBD2	TRBJ2-7	TGTGCCAGCAGTTACTCGATTTTTGCGGGGGGCTACGAGCAGTACTTC	CASSYSIFAGGYEQYF
TRBV6-5	NA	NA	TRBJ2-6	TGTGCCAGCAGACCCCAGGGGATAGCCAACGTCCTGACTTTC	CASRPQGIANVLTF
TRBV6-5	NA	NA	TRBJ1-3	TGTGCCAGCCAATCCCCCGGTCTAGGGAACACCATATATTTT	CASQSPGLGNTIYF
TRBV7-3	NA	NA	TRBJ2-2	TGTGCCAGCAGCCTGGGGACCAACACCGGGGAGCTGTTTTTT	CASSLGTNTGELFF
TRBV7-8	NA	TRBD1	TRBJ2-3	TGTGCCAGCAGCTTAGTACTACGGGACAGGGTTTATGATACGCAGTATTTT	CASSLVLRDRVYDTQYF
TRBV24-1	NA	TRBD2	TRBJ2-1	TGTGCCACCAGTGATACCCGTAGCGGGGGAGCTTACAATGAGCAGTTCTTC	CATSDTRSGGAYNEQFF
TRBV29-1	NA	NA	TRBJ2-7	TGCAGCGTTGATGTAGAAAATACCTACGAGCAGTACTTC	CSVDVENTYEQYF
TRBV7-2	NA	TRBD1	TRBJ2-3	TGTGCCAGCAGCCAGGACAGGAGCCCGGATACGCAGTATTTT	CASSQDRSPDTQYF
TRBV11-2	NA	NA	TRBJ2-3	TGTGCCAGCAGCTTAGTGCCGGGGGGCTCAGTTAGCACAGATACGCAGTATTTT	CASSLVPGGSVSTDTQYF
TRBV5-6	NA	TRBD1	TRBJ2-7	TGTGCCAGCAGCCTCAAACGCGCCGGGACAGGGGGTAACGAGCAGTACTTC	CASSLKRAGTGGNEQYF
TRBV9	NA	NA	TRBJ2-2	TGTGCCAGCAGCGACCAACCCATCTCGGGAAACACCGGGGAGCTGTTTTTT	CASSDQPISGNTGELFF
TRBV11-2	NA	NA	TRBJ1-1	TGTGCCAGCAGCTTACTTATAGGGCCGGCTGAAGCTTTCTTT	CASSLLIGPAEAFF
TRBV5-1	NA	NA	TRBJ1-2	TGCGCCAGCAGCTTGGAATCTACCCATGGCTACACCTTC	CASSLESTHGYTF
TRBV5-1	NA	TRBD2	TRBJ2-5	TGCGCCAGCAGCGGCACCCCAGCGGGGGACCAAGAGACCCAGTACTTC	CASSGTPAGDQETQYF
TRBV27	NA	TRBD2	TRBJ2-6	TGTGCCAGCAGCCGAACTAGCGGGAGGGTTTCTGGGGCCAACGTCCTGACTTTC	CASSRTSGRVSGANVLTF
TRBV10-2	NA	TRBD1	TRBJ2-5	TGCGCCAGCAGTGAACTGGGACAGGGGACGGAGACCCAGTACTTC	CASSELGQGTETQYF
TRBV3-1/TRBV3-2	NA	NA	TRBJ2-7	TGTGCCAGCAGCCAAGCAGGGTTGAAGCAGTACTTC	CASSQAGLKQYF
TRBV7-2	NA	NA	TRBJ2-2	TGTGCCAGCAGCTTTCAGGTTTCCGGGGAGCTGTTTTTT	CASSFQVSGELFF
TRBV10-1	NA	TRBD2	TRBJ2-3	TGCGCCAGCAGTGAAGGTAGCGGGGTGTGTAGAGATACGCAGTATTTT	CASSEGSGVCRDTQYF
TRBV5-1	NA	NA	TRBJ1-1	TGCGCCAGCAGCTTGGGGGGAGGCGAGGGGAAGAACACTGAAGCTTTCTTT	CASSLGGGEGKNTEAFF